This TCR beta chain originates from a study of breast tumors, draining lymph nodes, adjacent tissues. Notes on the study in general: The lymph node origin of tumor T cells was framed as consistent with a hypothesis, not demonstrated. Tumor and nontumor repertoires were significantly more similar in luminal-like than in basal-like breast cancer. Tumors had less TCR diversity than lymph nodes, more than nontumor tissue. Most tumor T cells seemingly derive from lymph node, then expand in tumor.

Turning to this clonotype: Its matching antigen is unknown.

Axillary draining lymph nodes of breast cancer patients supplied the node samples. In TCRdb, the multiplex PCR reads were re-called with MiXCR into one record per CDR3 protein. Of some 150,000 distinct CDR3 sequences in the sample, about 20% were seen once. The V end lost 6 bases, the J end lost 9 bases, and 12 bases lay between the germline ends. Germline CDR1 and CDR2: MNHEY and SMNVEV (reference sequence). This CDR3 comprises 13 residues. The source of this sequence is a female donor with breast cancer. Some clones in this sample may be carry-over from other donors' samples. This chain links TRBV27 with TRBJ1-6; D perhaps matches TRBD1 (5 bases). The sample consisted of axillary lymph node tissue. CDR3 sequence: CASSAPGVSPLHF. The CDR3 nucleotides read TGTGCCAGCAGCGCACCGGGGGTTTCACCCCTCCACTTT.